Following are 5 T cell receptor beta chains from one sample sequenced in a study of shared clonotypes between healthy human individuals. Sequenced by immunoSEQ multiplex PCR; TCRdb stores in-frame clones only, minus some. This sample has about 1.1 million clones; around 77% occur once, and the top ten carry 0.85% to 1%. The sample was memory CD4+ T cells from PBMCs. Indicated subset: CD45RA-negative fraction. Receptors originate from a man between 18 and 35 years old in good health. Some clones in this sample may be carry-over from other donors' samples.

This chain connects TRBV28 to TRBJ2-2; 7 positions agree with TRBD1. Per the germline V gene, CDR1 is MDHEN and CDR2 is SYDVKM. This CDR3 is 17 amino acids long. V lost 6 bases to trimming and J lost 6 bases; unmatched junction nucleotides: 16. The CDR3 region is CASSSLWAGGSAGELFF. The CDR3 nucleotides are TGTGCCAGCAGCTCCCTTTGGGCAGGGGGTAGTGCCGGGGAGCTGTTTTTT. The variable domain in full, completed from reference TRBV28 and TRBJ2-2, reads DVKVTQSSRYLVKRTGEKVFLECVQDMDHENMFWYRQDPGLGLRLIYFSYDVKMKEKGDIPEGYSVSREKKERFSLILESASTNQTSMYLCASSSLWAGGSAGELFFGEGSRLTVL.

This clone has just a few counts. This chain joins TRBV9 and TRBJ2-2; D possibly corresponds to TRBD2 (5 bases). The CDR3 is 14 residues long. The V end lost 3 bases, the J end lost 4 bases, and 10 bases lay between the germline ends. The germline V gene encodes CDR1 SGDLS and CDR2 YYNGEE. CDR3 bases: TGTGCCAGCAGCGCGAGCGGTGCCACCGGGGAGCTGTTTTTT. The encoded protein is CASSASGATGELFF. The variable domain in full, with the rest retrieved from reference TRBV9 and TRBJ2-2, is DSGVTQTPKHLITATGQRVTLRCSPRSGDLSVYWYQQSLDQGLQFLIQYYNGEERAKGNILERFSAQQFPDLHSELNLSSLELGDSALYFCASSASGATGELFFGEGSRLTVL.

The table lists this clone with a count of one. The chain combines TRBV5-1 with TRBJ2-3; TRBD2 aligns across 7 bases. Trimming at V came to 3 bases and at J to 0 bases, leaving 7 bases not matched to a gene. Looked up from germline, CDR1 is SGHRS and CDR2 is YFSETQ. The CDR3 covers 16 residues. This CDR3 is CASSSTLASSTDTQYF. The CDR3 region has the DNA TGCGCCAGCAGCTCCACACTAGCGTCTAGCACAGATACGCAGTATTTT.

V is TRBV7-2 and J is TRBJ2-1; D might be TRBD1 or TRBD2, each matching 5 bases. V dropped 7 bases and J dropped 13 bases, with 14 bases sitting between them. CDR3 size: 11 residues. Germline V gene lookup returns CDR1 SGHTA and CDR2 FQGNSA. For the CDR3, the DNA is TGTGCCAGCACAAGGTTGGGGGATCAGTTCTTC. Protein product: CASTRLGDQFF. Looking up the rest from reference TRBV7-2 and TRBJ2-1 gives the full variable domain: GAGVSQSPSNKVTEKGKDVELRCDPISGHTALYWYRQSLGQGLEFLIYFQGNSAPDKSGLPSDRFSAERTGGSVSTLTIQRTQQEDSAVYLCASTRLGDQFFGPGTRLTVL.

The chain uses TRBV28 and TRBJ2-3; 12 nucleotides agree with TRBD2. CDR3 length: 16 amino acids. In germline, CDR1 is MDHEN, CDR2 SYDVKM. Losses at the gene ends were 6 bases for V and 5 bases for J; bases not matched to a gene: 9. CDR3 sequence: CASRGGGLAGQDTQYF. As DNA, the CDR3 is TGTGCCAGCAGGGGCGGAGGACTAGCGGGACAAGATACGCAGTATTTT.